This T cell receptor (beta chain) comes out of a study of CD8 T cells in Susac syndrome. Germline assignment: CDR1 LNHDA and CDR2 SQIVND (reference sequence). This CDR3 spans 15 amino acids. Trimming removed 4 bases at V and 2 bases at J, with 13 bases between. Comment on this clonotype: The antigen remains undetermined.

Random hexamers were used to reverse transcribe an amount of roughly 0.45 to 1 ug RNA. TCRdb processed the immunoSEQ multiplex PCR reads anew with MiXCR; each CDR3 protein has one entry. There are some 120,000 distinct CDR3 sequences in the sample; nearly 95% occur only once, and roughly 0.15% lies in the top ten. Study results and limitations: A relatively small number of individuals underwent TCR sequencing and HLA analysis.

The J gene is TRBJ2-3, the V gene TRBV19, with D possibly TRBD1 on 5 matching bases. The sequencing input was CD4+ T cells from PBMCs. The TCR was taken from a human donor in good health. This chain's CDR3 is CASSRTSVPTDTQYF. CDR3 nucleotide sequence: TGTGCCAGTAGTAGGACAAGTGTCCCCACAGATACGCAGTATTTT.